This TCR beta chain was obtained from a study of blood T cell repertoires in COVID-19. This CDR3 is built from 15 residues. The V gene lost 0 bases and the J gene lost 7 bases, with 15 bases spanning the gap. The germline V gene has CDR1 LGHNA and CDR2 YNFKEQ. Assignments of participants to cohorts depended upon their own reported clinical history. Two negative PCRs, clearance, or symptom resolution were required of recovered Cohort 3 donors. Methods used by the authors: Scientists estimated how many nucleated cells there were by amplifying reference gene primers. Assay: immunoSEQ multiplex PCR; the TCRdb copy retains only in-frame clones and omits some. V, J and clone size derive from that table, while D and trimming were established from the DNA sequence. The sample has 270,000 or so clones; approximately 86% are singletons.

The sequenced sample consisted of PBMCs or T cells enriched from blood (not recorded which). This TCR was recovered from a woman aged 18-29 years who had recovered from COVID-19. J is TRBJ2-5 and V is TRBV4-2, with D maybe TRBD2 (5 bases). CDR3 coding DNA: TGTGCCAGCAGCCAAGATCATGGCCGAGGAGGGACCCAGTACTTC. Protein: CASSQDHGRGGTQYF.